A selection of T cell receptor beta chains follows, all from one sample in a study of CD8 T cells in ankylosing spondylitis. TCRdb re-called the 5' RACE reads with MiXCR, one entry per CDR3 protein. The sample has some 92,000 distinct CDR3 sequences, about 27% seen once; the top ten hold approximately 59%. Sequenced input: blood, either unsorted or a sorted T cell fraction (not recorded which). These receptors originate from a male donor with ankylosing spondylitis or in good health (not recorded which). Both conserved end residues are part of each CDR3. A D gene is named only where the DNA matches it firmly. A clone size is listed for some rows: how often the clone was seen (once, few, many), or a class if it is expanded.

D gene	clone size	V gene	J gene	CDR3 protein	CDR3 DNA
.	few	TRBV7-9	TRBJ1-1	CASSPGRVEAFF	TGTGCCAGCAGCCCCGGGAGGGTGGAAGCTTTCTTT
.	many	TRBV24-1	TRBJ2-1	CATSSWGYEQFF	TGTGCCACCAGTTCTTGGGGGTATGAGCAGTTCTTC
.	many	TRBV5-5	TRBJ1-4	CASGDGREKLFF	TGTGCCAGCGGTGACGGAAGGGAAAAACTGTTTTTT
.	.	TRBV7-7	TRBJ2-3	CASSLTDSTDTQYF	TGTGCCAGCAGCTTGACCGATAGCACAGATACGCAGTATTTT
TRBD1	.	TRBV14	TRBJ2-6	CASSQDWRTGSTEANVLTF	TGTGCCAGCAGCCAAGATTGGCGGACAGGGAGTACCGAGGCCAACGTCCTGACTTTC
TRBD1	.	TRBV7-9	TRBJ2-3	CASSFRQGVADTQYF	TGTGCCAGCAGCTTCCGGCAGGGGGTGGCAGATACGCAGTATTTT
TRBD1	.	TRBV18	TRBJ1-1	CASSQTGPEAFF	TGTGCCAGCTCCCAGACAGGGCCTGAAGCTTTCTTT
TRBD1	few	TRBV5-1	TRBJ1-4	CASSLSTGADEKLFF	TGCGCCAGCAGCTTATCGACAGGGGCGGATGAAAAACTGTTTTTT
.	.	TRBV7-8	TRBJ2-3	CASSLQGGVENTQYF	TGTGCCAGCAGCTTACAGGGCGGGGTCGAAAATACGCAGTATTTT
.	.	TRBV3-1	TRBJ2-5	CASSQDLRGWETQYF	TGTGCCAGCAGCCAAGACTTGAGGGGATGGGAGACCCAGTACTTC
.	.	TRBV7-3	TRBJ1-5	CASTTPNQPQHF	TGTGCCAGCACGACCCCCAATCAGCCCCAGCATTTT
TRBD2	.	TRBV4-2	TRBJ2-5	CASSQDSVASGRETQYF	TGTGCCAGCAGCCAAGATTCGGTGGCTAGCGGTCGGGAGACCCAGTACTTC
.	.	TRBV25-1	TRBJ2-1	CASSETGNSYNEQFF	TGTGCCAGCAGTGAGACGGGAAATTCCTACAATGAGCAGTTCTTC
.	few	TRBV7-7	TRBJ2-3	CASSPNRELDTQYF	TGTGCCAGCAGCCCTAACAGGGAATTAGATACGCAGTATTTT
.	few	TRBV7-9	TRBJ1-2	CASSTPTSRGYTF	TGTGCCAGCAGCACCCCGACAAGCCGTGGCTACACCTTC
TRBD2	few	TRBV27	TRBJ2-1	CASTSIGLAGRDEQFF	TGTGCCAGCACCTCTATAGGTCTAGCGGGAAGGGATGAGCAGTTCTTC
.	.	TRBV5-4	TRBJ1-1	CASSSRDNSPEAFF	TGTGCCAGCAGCTCCCGGGACAATTCCCCCGAAGCTTTCTTT
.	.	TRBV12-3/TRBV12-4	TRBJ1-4	CASSGGRNEKLFF	TGTGCCAGCTCCGGTGGGCGGAATGAAAAACTGTTTTTT
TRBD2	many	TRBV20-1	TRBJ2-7	CSARDWPGTSGQYF	TGCAGTGCTAGAGACTGGCCCGGGACTAGCGGGCAGTACTTC